Detailed here is one T cell receptor beta chain. There is no known antigen for this receptor. No per-base quality is available; no much larger clone lies one base away. CDR1 and CDR2 are read off the germline V gene (reference sequence) as DFQATT and SNEGSKA. The CDR3 measures 10 amino acids from cysteine to phenylalanine. Only the CDR3 part of the read is kept: 30 bases, read in frame from the first base. The library came from the immunoSEQ multiplex PCR assay. The paper's processing steps were these. A statistical classification framework was built to diagnose cytomegalovirus status from the catalog of TCR beta chain sequences. Not all clones reach the TCRdb copy of this immuneACCESS table, which keeps in-frame sequences only. Checked studies attribute under half of the gap to unresolved V genes and leave the rest unexplained. That table gives V, J and clone size, and the DNA gave D and trimming. For this sample the table gives around 150,000 clones, of which around nine tenths were detected only once. The top ten constitute around 3% of the sample.

The sample comes from a study of cytomegalovirus exposure and HLA in healthy donors (dated by TCRdb to about 2017). Concerning the study at large: According to a later analysis, the 110 or so validation repertoires were produced on the same platform as the 666 repertoires of the first cohort. The study aimed to test whether cataloging public T cell receptors could reveal signatures of past pathogen exposure. Along with the approximately 700-subject first cohort, a separate validation cohort of 120 different subjects was used. High-throughput TCR immunosequencing, statistical association of individual TCRs with disease status, and machine learning were combined to predict cytomegalovirus infection status. Overall study results and their limits: In vitro tests confirmed that three of the cytomegalovirus-associated TCR beta chains recognize cytomegalovirus antigens. Cytomegalovirus status was reported to be diagnosed by the classifier with high specificity and sensitivity in both the original and validation cohorts. Subsequent analysis determined that TCRs grouped into clusters in the first cohort also showed a tendency toward co-occurrence across the roughly 110 validation repertoires, and 94% of cluster scores exceeded 0. Most TCR sequences were observed very rarely across donors, whereas some public TCRs were present in many individuals. The study gave a list of 150 to 200 TCR beta chains associated with cytomegalovirus. The authors suggested that the approach could potentially be extended to other disease states and immunological phenotypes. A later analysis lacked HLA typing for the validation cohort, so it scored co-occurrence in that cohort across all 120 or so repertoires.

The donors belonged to the validation cohort of over a hundred subjects, which was separate from the roughly 670-subject first cohort. The chain is encoded by TRBV20-1 joined to TRBJ1-1, with the D gene not confidently named. The source of this sequence is a man between 18 and 35 years old in good health and CMV-seronegative. The sample comprised PBMCs. CDR3 reads: CSVGGTEAFF. The bases are TGCAGCGTCGGTGGCACTGAAGCTTTCTTT.